This T cell receptor beta chain appears in the sequencing data of a study of human T cells and chemical hapten exposure. Background on the study: Diphenylcyclopropenone was applied weekly to patients' scalps across the approximately 25-week study. Study-wide points: Significantly more large CDR3 similarity clusters were formed by expanded TCRs than by controls. Patch test score rose with PT1 expanded TCR count, significant at thresholds 8, 16 and 32, not 4.

This clonotype was observed a handful of times. Its antigen is unknown. Documented time point: pre-sensitization, week 0. Treatment denoted: therapeutic diphenylcyclopropenone sensitization with weekly scalp DPC. Each donor was an alopecia patient between 18 and 70 years of age who qualified for DPC. CDR3 length: 14 residues. The V and J ends lost 2 bases and 9 bases, in that order; junction bases with no gene match: 6. Germline V gene lookup returns CDR1 KGHSH and CDR2 LQKENI. TCRdb recomputed calls from the RACE reads with MiXCR, one row per CDR3 protein. The sample shows more than 80,000 distinct CDR3 sequences, roughly an eighth of them seen only once.

The TCR sequence derives from a woman in her forties or fifties with alopecia areata. Some clones in this sample may be carry-over from other donors' samples. The chain carries TRBV18 and TRBJ2-7, with TRBD2 matching over 11 bases. The sample consisted of whole blood, taken in connection with sensitization to the hapten diphenylcyclopropenone (DPC). The CDR3 DNA is TGTGCCAGCTCACCAGAGACTAGCGGGGCGGGGCAGTACTTC. It codes for CASSPETSGAGQYF. Full variable domain (remainder filled in from reference TRBV18 and TRBJ2-7): NAGVMQNPRHLVRRRGQEARLRCSPMKGHSHVYWYRQLPEEGLKFMVYLQKENIIDESGMPKERFSAEFPKEGPSILRIQQVVRGDSAAYFCASSPETSGAGQYFGPGTRLTVT.